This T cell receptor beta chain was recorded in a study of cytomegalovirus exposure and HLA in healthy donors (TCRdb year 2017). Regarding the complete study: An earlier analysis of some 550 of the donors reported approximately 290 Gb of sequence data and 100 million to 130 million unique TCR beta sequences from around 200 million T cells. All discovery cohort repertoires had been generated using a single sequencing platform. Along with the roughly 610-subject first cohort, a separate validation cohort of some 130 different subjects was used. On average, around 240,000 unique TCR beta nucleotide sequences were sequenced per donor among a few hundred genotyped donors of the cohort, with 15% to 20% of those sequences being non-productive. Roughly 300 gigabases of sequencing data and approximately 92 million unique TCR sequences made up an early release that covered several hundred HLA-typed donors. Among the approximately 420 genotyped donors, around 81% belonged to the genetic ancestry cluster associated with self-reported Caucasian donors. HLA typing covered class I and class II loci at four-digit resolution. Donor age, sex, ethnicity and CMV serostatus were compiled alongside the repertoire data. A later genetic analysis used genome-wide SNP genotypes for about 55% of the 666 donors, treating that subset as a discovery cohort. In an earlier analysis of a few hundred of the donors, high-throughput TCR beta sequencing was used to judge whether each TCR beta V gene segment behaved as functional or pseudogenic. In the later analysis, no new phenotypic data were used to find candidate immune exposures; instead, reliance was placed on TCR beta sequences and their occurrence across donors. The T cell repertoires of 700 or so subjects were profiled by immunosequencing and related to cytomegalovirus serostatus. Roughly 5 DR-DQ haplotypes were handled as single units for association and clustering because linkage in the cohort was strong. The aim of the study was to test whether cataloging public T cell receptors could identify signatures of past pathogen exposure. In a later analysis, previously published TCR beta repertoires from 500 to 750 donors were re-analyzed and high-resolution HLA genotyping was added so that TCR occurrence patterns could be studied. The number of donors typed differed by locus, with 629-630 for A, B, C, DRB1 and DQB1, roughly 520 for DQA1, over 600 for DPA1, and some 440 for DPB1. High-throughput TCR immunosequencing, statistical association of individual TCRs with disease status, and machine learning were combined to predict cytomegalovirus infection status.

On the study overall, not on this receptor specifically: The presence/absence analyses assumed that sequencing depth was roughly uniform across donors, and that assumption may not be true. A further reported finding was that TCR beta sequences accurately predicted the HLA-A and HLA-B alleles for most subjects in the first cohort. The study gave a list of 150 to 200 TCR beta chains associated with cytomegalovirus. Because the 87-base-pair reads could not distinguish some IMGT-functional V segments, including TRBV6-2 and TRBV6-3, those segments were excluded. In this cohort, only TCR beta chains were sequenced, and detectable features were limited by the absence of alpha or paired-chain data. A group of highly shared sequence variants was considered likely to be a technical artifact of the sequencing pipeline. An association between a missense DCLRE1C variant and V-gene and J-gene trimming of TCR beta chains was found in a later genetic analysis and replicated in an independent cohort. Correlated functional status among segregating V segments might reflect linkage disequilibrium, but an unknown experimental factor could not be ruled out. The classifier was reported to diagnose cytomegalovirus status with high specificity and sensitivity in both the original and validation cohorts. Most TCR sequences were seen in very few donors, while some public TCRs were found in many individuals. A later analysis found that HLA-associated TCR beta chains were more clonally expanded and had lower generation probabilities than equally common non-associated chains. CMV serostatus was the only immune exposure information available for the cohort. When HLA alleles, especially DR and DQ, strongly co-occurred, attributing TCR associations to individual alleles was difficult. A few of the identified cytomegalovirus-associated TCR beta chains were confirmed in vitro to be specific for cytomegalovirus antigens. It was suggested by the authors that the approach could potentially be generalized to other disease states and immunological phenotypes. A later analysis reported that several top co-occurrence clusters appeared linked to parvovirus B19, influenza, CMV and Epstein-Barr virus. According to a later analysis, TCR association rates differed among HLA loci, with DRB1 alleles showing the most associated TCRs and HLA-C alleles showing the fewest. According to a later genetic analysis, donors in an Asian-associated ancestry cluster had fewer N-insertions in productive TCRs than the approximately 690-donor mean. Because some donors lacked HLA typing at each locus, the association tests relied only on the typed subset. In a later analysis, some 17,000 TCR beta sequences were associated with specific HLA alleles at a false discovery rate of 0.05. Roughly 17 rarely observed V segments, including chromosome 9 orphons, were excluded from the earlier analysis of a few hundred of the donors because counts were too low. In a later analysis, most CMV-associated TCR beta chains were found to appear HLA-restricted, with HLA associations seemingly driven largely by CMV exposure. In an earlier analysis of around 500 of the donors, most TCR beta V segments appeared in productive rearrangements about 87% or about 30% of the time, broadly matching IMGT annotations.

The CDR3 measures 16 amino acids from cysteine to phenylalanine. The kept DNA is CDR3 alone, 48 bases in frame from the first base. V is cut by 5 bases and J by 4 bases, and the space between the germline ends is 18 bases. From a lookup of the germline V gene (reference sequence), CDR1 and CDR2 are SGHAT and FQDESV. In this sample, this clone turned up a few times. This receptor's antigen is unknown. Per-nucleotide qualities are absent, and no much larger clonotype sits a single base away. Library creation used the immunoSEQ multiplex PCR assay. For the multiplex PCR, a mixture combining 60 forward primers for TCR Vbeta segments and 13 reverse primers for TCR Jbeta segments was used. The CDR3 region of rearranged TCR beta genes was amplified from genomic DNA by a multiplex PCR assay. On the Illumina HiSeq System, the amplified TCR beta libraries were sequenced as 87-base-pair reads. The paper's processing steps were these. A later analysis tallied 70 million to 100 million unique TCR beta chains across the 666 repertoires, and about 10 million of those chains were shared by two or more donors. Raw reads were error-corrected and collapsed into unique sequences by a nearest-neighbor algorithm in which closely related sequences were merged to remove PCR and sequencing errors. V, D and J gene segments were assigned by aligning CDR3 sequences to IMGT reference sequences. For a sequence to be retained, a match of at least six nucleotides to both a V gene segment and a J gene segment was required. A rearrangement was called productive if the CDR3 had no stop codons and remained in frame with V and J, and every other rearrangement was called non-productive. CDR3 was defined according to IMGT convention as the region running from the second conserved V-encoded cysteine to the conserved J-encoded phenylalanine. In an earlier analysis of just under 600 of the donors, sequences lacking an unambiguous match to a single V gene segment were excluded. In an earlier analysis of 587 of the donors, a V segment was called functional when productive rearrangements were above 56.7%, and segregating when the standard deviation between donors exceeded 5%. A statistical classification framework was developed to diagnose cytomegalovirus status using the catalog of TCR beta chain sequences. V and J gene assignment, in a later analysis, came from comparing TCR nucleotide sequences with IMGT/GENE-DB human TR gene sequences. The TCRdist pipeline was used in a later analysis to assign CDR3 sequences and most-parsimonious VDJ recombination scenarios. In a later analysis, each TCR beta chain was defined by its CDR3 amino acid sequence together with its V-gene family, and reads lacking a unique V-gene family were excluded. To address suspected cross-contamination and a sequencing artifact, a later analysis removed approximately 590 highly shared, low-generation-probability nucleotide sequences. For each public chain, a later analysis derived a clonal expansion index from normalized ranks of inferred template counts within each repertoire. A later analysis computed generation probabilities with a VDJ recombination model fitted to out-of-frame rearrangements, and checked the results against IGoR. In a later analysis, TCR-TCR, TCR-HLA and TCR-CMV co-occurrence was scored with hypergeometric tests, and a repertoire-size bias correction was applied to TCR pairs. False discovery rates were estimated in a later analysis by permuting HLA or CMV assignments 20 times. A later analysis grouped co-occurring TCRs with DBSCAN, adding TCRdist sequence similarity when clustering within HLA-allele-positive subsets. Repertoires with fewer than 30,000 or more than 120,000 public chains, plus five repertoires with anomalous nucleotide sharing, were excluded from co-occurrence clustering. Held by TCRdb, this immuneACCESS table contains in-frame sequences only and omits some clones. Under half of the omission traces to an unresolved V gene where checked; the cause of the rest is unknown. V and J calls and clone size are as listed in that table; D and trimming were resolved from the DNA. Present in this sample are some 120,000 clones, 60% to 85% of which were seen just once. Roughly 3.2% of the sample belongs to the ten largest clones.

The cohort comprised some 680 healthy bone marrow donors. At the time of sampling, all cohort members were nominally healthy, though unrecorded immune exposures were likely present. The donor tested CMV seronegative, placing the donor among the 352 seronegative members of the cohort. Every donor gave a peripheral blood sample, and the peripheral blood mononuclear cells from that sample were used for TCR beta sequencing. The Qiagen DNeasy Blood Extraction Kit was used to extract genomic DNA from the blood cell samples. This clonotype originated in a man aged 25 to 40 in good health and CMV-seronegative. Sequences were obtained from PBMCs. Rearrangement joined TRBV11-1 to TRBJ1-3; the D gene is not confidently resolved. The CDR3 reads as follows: CASSQLNIQGGNTIYF. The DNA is TGTGCCAGCAGCCAACTAAACATCCAAGGAGGAAACACCATATATTTT.